This TCR beta chain was observed in a study of chemoradiotherapy in HPV16-positive cancers. Broader study findings: Candidate HPV-specific clones and E7-related TCR motifs grew in tumor during treatment.

The V end was cut by 2 bases, the J end by 7 bases, with 8 bases between. Looked up from germline, CDR1 is GTSNPN and CDR2 is SVGIG (reference sequence). This CDR3 contains 11 residues. Measured with immunoSEQ multiplex PCR; TCRdb has only the in-frame clones, and not every one. Of about 3,100 clones listed, roughly 90% are singletons. This clone was detected a few times. Its antigen remains unknown. Samples were taken several times over chemoradiotherapy. The specimen was tumor tissue, collected from a patient who underwent chemoradiotherapy. The clonotype comes from a human donor with HPV-associated anogenital cancer. This chain joins TRBV30 and TRBJ1-1; D is unresolved. This CDR3 reads CAWSWGLEAFF. The CDR3 DNA sequence: TGTGCCTGGAGTTGGGGTCTTGAAGCTTTCTTT.